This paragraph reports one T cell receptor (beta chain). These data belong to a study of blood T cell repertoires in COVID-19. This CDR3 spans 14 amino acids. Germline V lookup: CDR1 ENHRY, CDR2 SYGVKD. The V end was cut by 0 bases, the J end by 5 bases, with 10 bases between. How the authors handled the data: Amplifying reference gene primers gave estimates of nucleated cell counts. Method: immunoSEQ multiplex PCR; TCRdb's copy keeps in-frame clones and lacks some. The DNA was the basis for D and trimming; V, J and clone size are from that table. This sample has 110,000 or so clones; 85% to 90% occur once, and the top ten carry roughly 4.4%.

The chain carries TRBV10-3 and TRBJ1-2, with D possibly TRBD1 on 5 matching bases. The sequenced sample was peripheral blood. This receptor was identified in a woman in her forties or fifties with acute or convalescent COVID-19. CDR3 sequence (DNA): TGTGCCATCAGTGAGTCGAAGGGGCAATATGGCTACACCTTC. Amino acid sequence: CAISESKGQYGYTF.